The T cell receptor beta chain under discussion was sequenced for a study of regulatory T cells in long-lasting Graves disease. The time point here: persistent/refractory GD, antithyroid drugs over 5 years with positive TRAb. RNA from PBMCs was the source of the TCR library. Overall study results and limits: Patients with persistent disease showed a bias toward TRBV28, TRBJ1-2 and TRBJ2-5. Persistent Graves' disease cases displayed lower TCR diversity than newly diagnosed ones.

This clonotype was observed at least ten times. The antigen is not known. Germline loops: CDR1 SNHLY, CDR2 FYNNEI. CDR3 length: 16 amino acids. J lost 4 bases, V lost 4 bases, and 7 bases had no gene match. Relying on iRepertoire HTBI primers and Arm-PCR of CDR3 regions, the team built TCR beta libraries. From the multiplex PCR reads, TCRdb called clonotypes with MiXCR, one entry per CDR3 protein. This repertoire shows almost 350,000 distinct CDR3 sequences, around a fifth found once; its top ten account for less than 35%. The chain has TRBV2 and TRBJ1-4; 9 bases fit TRBD1. The sequence derives from a female donor with Graves disease. Specimen: peripheral blood mononuclear cells (PBMCs), collected when the disease was refractory, from a patient treated with antithyroid drugs. CDR3 DNA: TGTGCCAGCAGTGGGCCCGGGACAGGGTATAATGAAAAACTGTTTTTT. It yields the protein CASSGPGTGYNEKLFF.